The entry that follows covers one T cell receptor (beta chain) sequence. These data come from a study of blood T cells in healthy people across ages. The second PCR ran about 7 to 12 cycles with a sample-barcoded 5' primer and J-beta primers. TCRdb used MiXCR to reprocess the 5' RACE reads, holding one entry per CDR3 protein. The sample shows roughly 2 million distinct CDR3 sequences, around half of them seen only once. The CDR3 has 12 amino acids. The V end lost 8 bases, the J end lost 3 bases, and 8 bases lay between the germline ends. In germline, CDR1 is LNHNV, CDR2 YYDKDF (reference sequence). The chain combines TRBV15 with TRBJ1-5, with D unresolved. This clonotype was sampled from a woman aged 40 to 50 in good health. The sequencing input was blood. As DNA, the CDR3 is TGTGCCACCGGGCGATTCAATCAGCCCCAGCATTTT. Residues: CATGRFNQPQHF.